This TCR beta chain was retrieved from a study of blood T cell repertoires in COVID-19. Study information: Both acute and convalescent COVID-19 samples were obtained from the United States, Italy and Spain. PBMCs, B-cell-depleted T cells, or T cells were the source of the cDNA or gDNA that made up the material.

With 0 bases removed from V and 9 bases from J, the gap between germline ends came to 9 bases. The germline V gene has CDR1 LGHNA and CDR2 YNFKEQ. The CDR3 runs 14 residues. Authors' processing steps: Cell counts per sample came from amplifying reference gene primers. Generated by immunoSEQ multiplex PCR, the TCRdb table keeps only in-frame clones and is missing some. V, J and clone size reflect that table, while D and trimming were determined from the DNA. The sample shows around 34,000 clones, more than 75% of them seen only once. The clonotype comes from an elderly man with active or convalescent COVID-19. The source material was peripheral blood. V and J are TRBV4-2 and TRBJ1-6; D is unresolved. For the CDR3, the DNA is TGTGCCAGCAGCCAAGATCGGTACGGTTCACCCCTCCACTTT. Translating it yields CASSQDRYGSPLHF.